A selection of T cell receptor beta chains follows, all from one sample in a study of T cells after yellow fever vaccination. From the 5' RACE reads, TCRdb called clonotypes with MiXCR, one entry per CDR3 protein. The repertoire has roughly 120,000 distinct CDR3 sequences, nearly 7.5% of them found once; the top ten carry roughly 2.6%. Sequenced here: CD4+ T cells sorted from PBMCs, sampled approximately 11 days after the first yellow fever vaccination. The receptors stem from a man younger than 30 who received the YFV17D yellow fever vaccine. CDR3s include the opening cysteine and the closing phenylalanine or tryptophan. A D gene is named only where the DNA matches it firmly. Only part of the rows carry a size: once, few, many, or a class if the clone is expanded.

many	TRBV20-1	TRBD1	TRBJ2-2	TGCAGTGCTAGCCCGCCGAGGGGGCGGTTTACCGGGGAGCTGTTTTTT	CSASPPRGRFTGELFF
many	TRBV10-3	TRBD2	TRBJ2-5	TGTGCCATCAGTGAGCCGTTTGGGGGGGGTGAGACCCAGTACTTC	CAISEPFGGGETQYF
many	TRBV5-6	TRBD1	TRBJ2-3	TGTGCCAGCAGCTTGGCCCTGACAGGGGGCTTCGCAGATACGCAGTATTTT	CASSLALTGGFADTQYF
.	TRBV6-2/TRBV6-3	TRBD1	TRBJ1-6	TGTGCCAGCAGTACCGACAGGGATTATGGAGCACCCCTCCACTTT	CASSTDRDYGAPLHF
many	TRBV20-1	.	TRBJ1-1	TGCAGTGCTAGGCAGGTACCGAACACTGAAGCTTTCTTT	CSARQVPNTEAFF
many	TRBV9	TRBD1	TRBJ2-6	TGTGCCAGCAGCACCCAACAGGGGTACTCTGGGGCCAACGTCCTGACTTTC	CASSTQQGYSGANVLTF
many	TRBV5-5	.	TRBJ2-5	TGTGCCAGCAGCTTATCAGGGGTAGCAAGAGAGACCCAGTACTTC	CASSLSGVARETQYF
many	TRBV5-1	TRBD2	TRBJ2-5	TGCGCCAGCAGCTTGGCCGGGACTAGTGAAGAGACCCAGTACTTC	CASSLAGTSEETQYF
many	TRBV5-6	TRBD1	TRBJ1-1	TGTGCCAGCAGCACCACAGGGGAGTACGCTGAAGCTTTCTTT	CASSTTGEYAEAFF
many	TRBV7-2	.	TRBJ1-5	TGTGCCAGCAGCCCCCACGGGGGTCGAGATCAGCCCCAGCATTTT	CASSPHGGRDQPQHF
many	TRBV7-2	TRBD1	TRBJ1-1	TGTGCCAGCAGCTTAGGCAGGGGGCGGGCTGAAGCTTTCTTT	CASSLGRGRAEAFF
many	TRBV7-2	TRBD2	TRBJ2-3	TGTGCCAGCAGCTTGACTAGCGAGACTAGCACAGATACGCAGTATTTT	CASSLTSETSTDTQYF
many	TRBV5-1	.	TRBJ2-1	TGCGCCAGCAGCGGGGACGCTTACAATGAGCAGTTCTTC	CASSGDAYNEQFF